This T cell receptor (beta chain) is from a study of a mutant IDH1 vaccine in newly diagnosed glioma. Study information: Eight vaccine injections were given to patients in weeks 1, 3, 5, 7, 11, 15, 19 and 23. The earlier regimen, radiotherapy, temozolomide, or both, was most often both.

From germline, CDR1 is GTSNPN and CDR2 SVGIG (reference sequence). The germline V and J ends were trimmed by 0 bases and 8 bases, with 13 bases remaining between them. The CDR3 is made up of 13 amino acids. Concerning this clone itself: Its antigen is unidentified.

Produced via immunoSEQ multiplex PCR; TCRdb's table is partial and in-frame only. The table has about 60,000 clones, around 80% seen once. Time point reported: week 5, during vaccination. A 20-mer mutant IDH1 peptide at 300 ug was injected subcutaneously with topical imiquimod. The sample here was PBMCs, taken from a glioma patient whose treatment included an IDH1 peptide vaccine. This chain uses TRBV30 with TRBJ1-2; no firm D call. This receptor was obtained from a woman aged 45-65 years with glioma. The CDR3 region is CAWSVYQPLGYTF. CDR3 nucleotides: TGTGCCTGGAGTGTATATCAGCCTCTAGGCTACACCTTC.